This TCR beta chain was captured by sequencing in a study of cytomegalovirus exposure and HLA in healthy donors. Study context: It was reported in a later analysis that the same platform had been used for the 120 validation repertoires as for the roughly 710 first-cohort repertoires.

Broader study findings: Later, an analysis found that TCR clusters from the first cohort tended to co-occur in the approximately 130 validation repertoires. Cytomegalovirus status was reportedly diagnosed by the classifier with high sensitivity and specificity.

Notes on this clone: Its antigen is not known.

Measured with immunoSEQ multiplex PCR; TCRdb has only the in-frame clones, and not every one. The table has a few hundred thousand clones, over 75% seen once. Separation from the approximately 660-subject first cohort characterized the roughly 130-subject validation cohort, to which the donors belonged. CDR3 size: 12 residues. Trimming removed 7 bases at V and 5 bases at J, with 11 bases between. The germline V gene has CDR1 MNHNS and CDR2 SASEGT. The sequence came from a young man in good health and CMV-seronegative. This rearrangement joins TRBV6-1 to TRBJ2-5; D might be TRBD1 (6 bases). Material for sequencing was PBMCs. CDR3 bases: TGTGCCAGCAAACAGGGTTTGGAGACCCAGTACTTC. It specifies CASKQGLETQYF.